The 27 T cell receptor beta chains below come from one sample, sequenced in a study of blood T cell repertoires in COVID-19. Assay used: immunoSEQ multiplex PCR; TCRdb lists only in-frame clones, some missing. The sample has about 200,000 clones, 87% seen once; the top ten hold 20% to 25%. Material: peripheral blood. The receptor source for this set is a man in his 60s with active or convalescent COVID-19.

The V call is TRBV7-9, the J call TRBJ1-1; D not certain. Trimming took 4 bases from V and 2 from J, leaving 5 bases between them. The CDR3 extends over 12 amino acids. Germline V lookup: CDR1 SEHNR, CDR2 FQNEAQ (reference sequence). The chain's CDR3 is CASSSFNTEAFF. The CDR3 nucleotides are TGTGCCAGCAGCTCCTTTAACACTGAAGCTTTCTTT.

V usage is TRBV7-9 and J usage is TRBJ1-4; TRBD1 aligns across 8 bases. Germline V lookup: CDR1 SEHNR, CDR2 FQNEAQ (reference sequence). The V and J ends lost 3 bases and 8 bases, in that order; junction bases with no gene match: 8. The length of the CDR3 is 15 residues. The CDR3: CASSFGDRKGEKLFF. The DNA for the CDR3 is TGTGCCAGCAGCTTCGGGGACAGGAAGGGCGAAAAACTGTTTTTT.

The rearrangement uses TRBV24-1 and TRBJ2-7, with 9 bases fitting TRBD1. The CDR3 length is 16 residues. The germline gives CDR1 KGHDR, CDR2 SFDVKD. J lost 5 bases, V lost 4 bases, and 11 bases had no gene match. CDR3 sequence: CATSEAGTGRMDEQYF. DNA of the CDR3: TGTGCCACCAGTGAGGCCGGGACAGGGAGGATGGACGAGCAGTACTTC.

The chain has TRBV3-1 (or the pseudogene TRBV3-2) and TRBJ2-5; D is uncertain. CDR1 and CDR2 from the germline V gene are LGHDT and YNNKEL (reference sequence). This CDR3 has 12 amino acids. Trimming pared 0 bases from V and 7 bases from J, leaving 6 bases between. The CDR3, as DNA: TGTGCCAGCAGCCAAGAATGGAGGACCCAGTACTTC. Translating it yields CASSQEWRTQYF.

This clone was counted many times. The rearrangement links TRBV13 to TRBJ1-1; possible D gene TRBD1, 6 bases. With 4 bases removed from V and 8 bases from J, the gap between germline ends came to 17 bases. The germline CDR1 and CDR2 sequences are PRHDT and FYEKMQ (reference sequence). This CDR3 comprises 14 residues. Here the CDR3 reads CASSWGQPGQEAFF. In DNA, the CDR3 is TGTGCCAGCAGCTGGGGGCAACCGGGACAAGAAGCTTTCTTT.

This chain uses TRBV6-5 with TRBJ2-3; 9 bases line up with TRBD2. The J segment lost 6 bases and the V segment lost 7 bases, leaving 8 bases of the junction unmatched. The CDR3 runs to 14 residues. Germline V CDR1 and CDR2: MNHEY, SVGAGI. CDR3 residues: CASKQRGAGDTQYF. The CDR3 DNA reads TGTGCCAGCAAACAGCGGGGGGCCGGGGATACGCAGTATTTT.

The CDR3 reads CASSLTGTGGNTEAFF. The CDR3 coding sequence is TGTGCCAGCAGCTTAACGGGGACAGGGGGAAACACTGAAGCTTTCTTT. The genes are TRBV7-3 and TRBJ1-1; TRBD1 matches 11 bases. CDR3 length: 16 residues. The J segment lost 2 bases and the V segment lost 0 bases, leaving 2 bases of the junction unmatched. Germline assignment: CDR1 SGHTA and CDR2 FQGTGA.

The rearrangement joins TRBV24-1 to TRBJ2-1; D might be TRBD2 (5 bases). This CDR3 has 13 residues. In germline, CDR1 is KGHDR, CDR2 SFDVKD. Trimming shortened V by 0 bases and J by 9 bases, and 8 bases separated the two germline ends. CDR3 DNA: TGTGCCACCAGTGATTTGGAGGGTATTGAGCAGTTCTTC. Its translation: CATSDLEGIEQFF.

This clone was found a few times. The chain joins TRBV4-2 to TRBJ1-6; TRBD1 agrees at 7 bases. The V and J ends lost 3 bases and 10 bases, in that order; junction bases with no gene match: 9. Germline lookup yields CDR1 LGHNA and CDR2 YNFKEQ. The CDR3 totals 15 residues. CDR3: CASSHLDRAASPLHF. The CDR3 coding sequence is TGTGCCAGCAGCCACCTCGACAGGGCGGCCTCACCCCTCCACTTT.

The chain has TRBV19 and TRBJ1-2; the D gene is possibly TRBD1 (6 bases). V was cut by 7 bases and J by 4 bases, with 10 bases left in between. CDR1 and CDR2 from the germline V gene are LNHDA and SQIVND (reference sequence). This CDR3 has 12 amino acids. Here the CDR3 reads CASNRDSYGYTF. The DNA of the CDR3 is TGTGCCAGTAACAGGGATAGCTATGGCTACACCTTC. Looking up the rest from reference TRBV19 and TRBJ1-2 gives the full variable domain: DGGITQSPKYLFRKEGQNVTLSCEQNLNHDAMYWYRQDPGQGLRLIYYSQIVNDFQKGDIAEGYSVSREKKESFPLTVTSAQKNPTAFYLCASNRDSYGYTFGSGTRLTVV.

The chain links TRBV4-2 to TRBJ2-7; D unclear. The length of the CDR3 is 16 residues. CDR1 is LGHNA, CDR2 YNFKEQ, per germline. The V and J ends lost 0 bases and 3 bases respectively, with 15 bases between them. The CDR3 region is CASSQDPVVRDYEQYF. The CDR3 DNA is TGTGCCAGCAGCCAAGATCCGGTGGTTAGAGACTACGAGCAGTACTTC.

This clone was recorded at least ten times. The chain employs TRBV2 and TRBJ2-7; 7 bases map to TRBD1. CDR3 length: 13 residues. Germline trimming cut 8 bases from V and 3 bases from J; bases unmatched to any gene: 7. CDR1 and CDR2 (germline): SNHLY, FYNNEI. The CDR3 DNA reads as TGTGCCAGCTCCTTGGACAGGTTCTACGAGCAGTACTTC. Amino acid sequence: CASSLDRFYEQYF.

The chain uses TRBV7-2 and TRBJ2-2; the D gene is possibly TRBD1 (6 bases). The CDR3 is made up of 15 amino acids. The ends were cut back, 1 base at V and 5 bases at J, with 11 bases in the middle. The germline V gene encodes CDR1 SGHTA and CDR2 FQGNSA. The chain's CDR3 is CASSLVAGETGELFF. The CDR3, as DNA: TGTGCCAGCAGCTTAGTCGCAGGGGAAACCGGGGAGCTGTTTTTT.

The chain joins TRBV6-5 to TRBJ2-3; tentatively, D is TRBD2 (5 bases). The V end lost 2 bases, the J end lost 11 bases, and 8 bases lay between the germline ends. Germline CDR1 MNHEY, CDR2 SVGAGI. CDR3 length: 11 residues. The CDR3 loop reads CASSYEGMQYF. CDR3 coding DNA: TGTGCCAGCAGTTACGAGGGCATGCAGTATTTT.

Here the CDR3 DNA reads TGTGCCAGCAGCTCAGGGAGCCTAGCGGGGGTAGGAGAGACCCAGTACTTC. Translation: CASSSGSLAGVGETQYF. The V and J genes are TRBV11-2 and TRBJ2-5; 10 bases line up with TRBD2. The V segment lost 4 bases and the J segment 4 bases; nucleotides outside the gene matches: 12. The CDR3 consists of 17 residues. Germline V lookup: CDR1 SGHAT, CDR2 FQNNGV.

The rearrangement links TRBV2 to TRBJ2-7; TRBD1 matches 10 bases. Germline lookup yields CDR1 SNHLY and CDR2 FYNNEI. V lost 7 bases to trimming and J lost 0 bases; unmatched junction nucleotides: 3. CDR3 length: 14 amino acids. The CDR3 is CASMGDRGSYEQYF. The CDR3 region has the DNA TGTGCCAGCATGGGGGACAGGGGCTCCTACGAGCAGTACTTC.

J is TRBJ2-7 and V is TRBV5-1; 7 bases map to TRBD2. J lost 6 bases, V lost 4 bases, and 13 bases had no gene match. CDR3 length: 15 amino acids. CDR1 is SGHRS and CDR2 is YFSETQ in the germline V gene. This CDR3 is CASSPVGGVMREQYF. DNA for the CDR3: TGCGCCAGCAGCCCAGTTGGGGGGGTGATGCGCGAGCAGTACTTC.

The CDR3 sequence is CASSPGTSGYTDTQYF. CDR3 DNA sequence: TGTGCCAGCAGCCCCGGGACTAGCGGATACACAGATACGCAGTATTTT. The genes are TRBV7-3 and TRBJ2-3, with 11 bases lining up with TRBD2. With 5 bases clipped from V and 2 bases from J, the junction kept 6 bases outside the gene matches. CDR3 length equals 16 residues. Germline-derived CDR1 and CDR2 are SGHTA and FQGTGA.

The gene calls are TRBV21-1 and TRBJ1-2; the table's D gene call, TRBD1, was not cross checked with the DNA. TRBV21-1 is classified as a pseudogene. This CDR3 has 16 amino acids. In DNA form, the CDR3 reads TGTGCCAGCAGCGCCTCTAGGCCAGGGGGCGCGGCTGGCTACACCTTC. Encoded protein: CASSASRPGGAAGYTF.

The rearrangement joins TRBV24-1 to TRBJ1-5; unclear D gene. Trimming shortened V by 2 bases and J by 2 bases, and 6 bases separated the two germline ends. CDR3 size: 14 residues. Germline CDR1 KGHDR, CDR2 SFDVKD. The CDR3 bases are TGTGCCACCAGTGATTGGGCCGGCAATCAGCCCCAGCATTTT. Amino acid sequence: CATSDWAGNQPQHF.

In regard to this clone: This sample includes further DNA sequences coding for the same CDR3. The chain carries TRBV24-1 and TRBJ1-4, with 12 bases that match TRBD1. Germline CDR1 KGHDR, CDR2 SFDVKD. CDR3 length: 16 residues. V gave up 3 bases and J gave up 8 bases; unmatched junction bases: 6. CDR3 bases: TGTGCCACCAGTGATCCCGGGACAGGGGGCGGAGAAAAACTGTTTTTT. It yields the protein CATSDPGTGGGEKLFF.

The chain is built from TRBV5-1 and TRBJ2-4, with 8 bases lining up with TRBD2. The ends lost 3 bases at V and 0 bases at J; junction bases unmatched: 5. Germline V gives CDR1 SGHRS, CDR2 YFSETQ. This CDR3 contains 16 residues. The CDR3 DNA reads as TGCGCCAGCAGCTCGGGGGGGACGCTAGCCAAAAACATTCAGTACTTC. Amino acids: CASSSGGTLAKNIQYF. Using reference TRBV5-1 and TRBJ2-4 for the parts outside the CDR3, the full variable domain is KAGVTQTPRYLIKTRGQQVTLSCSPISGHRSVSWYQQTPGQGLQFLFEYFSETQRNKGNFPGRFSGRQFSNSRSEMNVSTLELGDSALYLCASSSGGTLAKNIQYFGAGTRLSVL.

The chain joins TRBV7-9 to TRBJ1-1; TRBD1 matches 7 bases. This CDR3 has 14 residues. Germline values: CDR1 SEHNR, CDR2 FQNEAQ (reference sequence). Trimming cost V 5 bases and J 3 bases; bases outside gene matches: 6. The DNA for the CDR3 is TGTGCCAGCAGCCAACAGGGGCTTTACACTGAAGCTTTCTTT. This translates into CASSQQGLYTEAFF.

This clone occurred once. The V and J genes are TRBV4-1 and TRBJ1-6; a possible D gene is TRBD1 (6 bases). CDR1 and CDR2 (germline): MGHRA, YSYEKL. There are 17 residues in the CDR3. V was trimmed by 1 base and J by 9 bases, leaving 19 bases between them. This CDR3 is CASSQVITQGRRSPLHF. In DNA, the CDR3 is TGCGCCAGCAGCCAAGTCATAACACAGGGAAGACGTTCACCCCTCCACTTT.

J is TRBJ2-1 and V is TRBV7-6, with D hard to call. The CDR3 covers 14 residues. Germline CDR1 is SGHVS and CDR2 is FNYEAQ. Deletions cut 5 bases from V and 8 bases from J, with 16 bases between. CDR3 DNA sequence: TGTGCCAGCAGCCTTACTGTACTGGGCGATGAGCAGTTCTTC. The encoded protein is CASSLTVLGDEQFF.

The chain recombines TRBV12-3 or TRBV12-4 with TRBJ2-1; D gene ambiguous. The V gene lost 3 bases and the J gene lost 9 bases, with 9 bases spanning the gap. The CDR3 totals 12 residues. The CDR3 DNA follows: TGTGCCAGCAGTTTTTCCGCAGGTGAGCAGTTCTTC. It translates to CASSFSAGEQFF.

The V and J genes are TRBV2 and TRBJ1-5, with D possibly being TRBD1 (5 bases). V lost 7 bases to trimming and J lost 5 bases, with 15 bases between them. The CDR3 is 14 amino acids. The V gene's germline CDR1 is SNHLY and CDR2 FYNNEI. CDR3 nucleotide sequence: TGTGCCAGCAAGTACAACGGGGGAGATCAGCCCCAGCATTTT. Protein product: CASKYNGGDQPQHF. The whole variable domain, filled in from reference TRBV2 and TRBJ1-5, reads EPEVTQTPSHQVTQMGQEVILRCVPISNHLYFYWYRQILGQKVEFLVSFYNNEISEKSEIFDDQFSVERPDGSNFTLKIRSTKLEDSAMYFCASKYNGGDQPQHFGDGTRLSIL.